This TCR beta chain came from a study of blood T cells in healthy people across ages (dated by TCRdb to between 2014 and 2016). Study-wide context: In model experiments, roughly one uniquely barcoded TCR beta cDNA molecule per two T cells was captured by template switching. Age-related changes in TCR beta repertoire diversity were measured in the study by deep sequencing normalized with unique cDNA molecular identifiers. The donors were split into four age groups: young (average about 15 years), middle-aged (about 40), aged (62) and long-lived (roughly 80). To avoid experimental bias, donors of different ages were distributed randomly across sequencing lanes. For two donors (one aged 18 to 30 and one aged 80 or older), the study analyzed two additional independent replicas of 1 million unique cDNA reads from the same blood draw.

General study outcomes and caveats: Observed TCR beta diversity correlated strongly with the percentage of naive T cells measured by flow cytometry. Estimates of total diversity based on one million sequenced T cells were considered lower bounds and underestimates. Because donor CMV infection status was unknown, age-related changes in expanded clonotypes were potentially confounded. Compared with the aged group, the long-lived group had more naive CD4+ T cells, fewer expanded clones and increased TCR diversity, suggesting age selection. Conclusive comparison of naive and antigen-experienced compartments was prevented by the profiling of bulk unsorted PBMCs. Observed TCR beta diversity per million T cells fell roughly linearly with age, and a significant reduction was already apparent by age about 43.

Library method: 5' RACE. The second PCR ran for about 6 to 12 cycles and used a J-beta primer mix along with a sample-barcoded 5' primer. A unique molecular identifier was introduced onto each TCR beta cDNA molecule by a template-switch 5' adaptor carrying 12 random nucleotides. At least 3 million CDR3-containing paired-end reads were obtained from each sample. All of the RNA was converted into first-strand cDNA using the Mint cDNA synthesis kit, with a TRBC-specific oligonucleotide serving as the primer. All cDNA was treated with uracil-DNA glycosylase and then went through a first 18-cycle PCR with the universal primers M1SS and BC2_uni_R. The authors' pipeline ran thus. Each sample was normalized by randomly selecting 1 million high-quality reads, each carrying a distinct molecular identifier. Instead of being binned into consensus sequences, reads that shared molecular identifiers were thrown out. MiTCR, set to a Q25 quality threshold and the strictest error-elimination algorithm, was used for CDR3 identification, clonotype clustering and error correction. Lower-bound total TCR beta diversity was estimated with a nonparametric unseen species model using Euler transformation. TCRdb took the public reads, trimmed them with fastp at Q25, ran MiXCR for clone calling and kept in-frame beta chains. Entries that share a CDR3 protein sequence are merged under the most common genes and DNA. TCRdb's processing, not the study's, gives the V and J calls here. This sample lists 1,800,000 or so distinct CDR3 sequences; 39% were detected once. The ten largest make up 23% of the sample.

The roughly 37 donors, aged 6 to 90 years, were systemically healthy Caucasian individuals from Russia. Approximately 9.3 milliliters of peripheral blood were collected from each donor into EDTA-treated Vacutainer tubes. Ficoll-Paque density-gradient centrifugation was used to isolate PBMCs, with at least 6.5 million obtained per sample. Total RNA was extracted from PBMCs with Trizol reagent, with at least 6 micrograms obtained per sample. The percentages of naive CD45RAhigh/CD27high T cells were determined by flow cytometry on a PBMC aliquot from every donor. Concerning this clonotype itself: Its antigen is unknown. Qualities for individual bases were not recorded, and no much larger clone is one base off.

The V end gives up 6 bases and the J end 0 bases, leaving 6 bases in the junction not matched to a gene. Counted from cysteine to phenylalanine, this CDR3 has 15 amino acids. This entry keeps only the CDR3 DNA: 45 bases, framed from base 1. This clonotype was obtained from a human donor in good health. The sequenced material came from blood. This chain is built from TRBV12-3 or TRBV12-4 and TRBJ1-1; TRBD1 aligns with 8 central bases. The nucleotide sequence reads TGTGCCAGCAGGCCCGGACAGGGTATGAACACTGAAGCTTTCTTT. Its protein reads: CASRPGQGMNTEAFF.